The clone carrying this T cell receptor (beta chain) has a count of ten or more. Its antigen is undetermined. TCRdb fed the multiplex PCR reads into MiXCR, producing one record per CDR3 protein. Among fewer than 300,000 distinct CDR3 sequences listed, less than 40% were seen once. Axillary draining lymph nodes of breast cancer patients supplied the node samples. V lost 4 bases, J lost 4 bases, and 17 bases lay in between. CDR3 size: 15 residues. CDR1 MDHEN and CDR2 SYDVKM come from the germline V gene. This record comes from a study of breast tumors, draining lymph nodes, adjacent tissues. Study conclusions and caveats: Luminal-like breast cancer showed significantly higher tumor–nontumor repertoire similarity than basal-like. Compared with lymph nodes, tumors were less diverse; compared with nontumor tissue, more. Data fit most tumor T cells coming from lymph node, expanding in tumor.

This chain joins TRBV28 and TRBJ2-7; D is tentatively TRBD1 or TRBD2 (5 bases each). The sample was axillary lymph node tissue. The origin of this receptor is a female donor with breast cancer. Some clones in this sample may be carry-over from other donors' samples. In DNA form, the CDR3 reads TGTGCCAGCAGTTCCTCCGGGGCCTCCCTTTACGAGCAGTACTTC. Amino acids: CASSSSGASLYEQYF.